This T cell receptor (beta chain) was sequenced in a study of T-cell reconstitution after alpha-beta-depleted transplantation in children. This clonotype was counted only a few times. Researchers prepared the TCRbeta library using unique molecular identifiers, the study reports. TCRdb fed the PCR reads into MiXCR, producing one record per CDR3 protein. There are some 500,000 distinct CDR3 sequences in the sample; about 16% occur only once, and over 3% lies in the top ten. Germline V gives CDR1 MNHEY, CDR2 SMNVEV (reference sequence). The CDR3 spans 14 residues. J lost 5 bases, V lost 2 bases, and 5 bases had no gene match.

The sequenced sample was PBMCs from the stem cell graft donor, obtained from the stem cell graft. The rearrangement joins TRBV27 to TRBJ2-5; 7 nucleotides agree with TRBD2. The origin of this receptor is a human donor who donated a stem cell graft to a child with acute lymphoblastic leukemia. The CDR3 sequence: CASSLNVGGETQYF. In DNA form, the CDR3 reads TGTGCCAGCAGTTTAAATGTGGGGGGGGAGACCCAGTACTTC.